This T cell receptor beta chain was profiled in a study of T cells in Graves' hyperthyroidism and ophthalmopathy (dated by TCRdb to between 2018 and 2021). A note on the overall study: Peripheral blood was sampled at the time of initial diagnosis, prior to any treatment. A discovery cohort of 95 to 100 patients, about 43 with Graves' ophthalmopathy and approximately 55 with stable Graves' hyperthyroidism, was used to find distinguishing TCR V-J signatures. Prospective prediction of ophthalmopathy was tested in an independent validation cohort of fewer than 20 hyperthyroidism patients and 15 to 17 patients who later progressed to ophthalmopathy. The roughly 100 discovery patients were randomly divided into training and test sets at a 7:3 ratio. In addition, the study compared T-cell repertoires in thyroid tissue and in blood from over 5 Graves' hyperthyroidism patients. Once sampling was done, hyperthyroidism patients were given methimazole at a starting dose of 30 mg daily, whereas ophthalmopathy patients were given high-dose intravenous methylprednisolone. TCR Vbeta CDR3 sequencing of roughly 140 peripheral blood samples (roughly 41 ophthalmopathy, 75 hyperthyroidism and around 17 progressor patients) is reported in the paper. Overall study results and their limits: Most expanded thyroid clonotypes (frequency above 0.001) were also found in blood, which suggests that blood repertoires may mirror thyroid immune responses. No statistical method was used to set the sample size in advance, and investigators knew the group allocation. Ophthalmopathy was separated from stable hyperthyroidism by a 13 V-J signature model, with over 85% sensitivity and about 84% specificity obtained in cross-validation and 80%/75% obtained in testing. In validation, the model predicted progression to ophthalmopathy with just under 71% sensitivity and approximately 74% specificity, a median of around 6.6 months before onset.

Ophthalmopathy patients had moderately to severely active disease, Clinical Activity Score of at least 3, NOSPECS grade of at least 4, and duration under 3 months. Patients with uncontrolled infections, other autoimmune diseases, pregnancy or lactation were excluded. Clinical symptoms, serum thyroxine and TRAb, thyroid ultrasound, and orbital computed tomography formed the basis for the diagnoses. PBMCs were separated from 7.5 to 10 ml of fresh peripheral blood using Ficoll-Paque density gradient centrifugation. Total RNA was extracted using Trizol reagent, and RNA quality was assessed on an Agilent 2100 Bioanalyzer. Turning to this clonotype: Its cognate antigen has yet to be identified. A junction boundary mismatches the germline segment, possibly from a read error.

Amplification of TCR beta CDR3 regions was carried out from RNA transcripts. The first round of RT-PCR for the TCR CDR3 was performed with the HTBI primer set and the Qiagen OneStep RT-PCR kit. Libraries were constructed in a second round of multiplex PCR, after which size selection and purification were carried out. Sequencing of the libraries was done on an Illumina HiSeq2000 using paired-end 100 bp reads. For the original study's pipeline: SOAPnuke was used to process the raw data, removing reads that contained adapters or uncalled bases, had a mean Phred below 15, or lacked an exact match to the constant primer or identifier. COPE v1.2.5 was used to merge the high-quality paired reads, and each unique nucleotide sequence was defined as a clonotype. MiTCR v1.1 was used to align the clonotypes against IMGT TRBV, TRBD and TRBJ reference segments. Only V-J combinations with frequency above 0.0001, covering 99% to 99.2% of repertoires, were analysed. The TCS score was defined as F50 (clonal expansion) divided by E x V (chaos), with BLOSUM62-based TCRdist calculated between CDR3 peptides within each V-J. Welch's t-statistics and random forest reduced around 550 V-J features to fewer than 15, which were used in a naive Bayes classifier (R e1071). TCRdb itself trimmed the public reads at Q25 with fastp, ran MiXCR and retained productive beta chains. Every entry covers one CDR3 protein and lists the most common genes and DNA from its rows. TCRdb assigned the V and J calls; the authors' analysis was not used. The sample records over 500,000 distinct CDR3 sequences, about 16% of which are singletons. Around 28% of the sample belongs to the ten largest clones.

This receptor was obtained from a woman aged 25-40 years with Graves' ophthalmopathy. The sample taken for sequencing was blood.

The sequenced DNA: TGTGCCAGCAGTTTAAGGACGTTCACCGGGGAGCTGCTTTTT. This codes for CASSLRTFTGELLF. The V and J segments used are TRBV28 and TRBJ2-2; matching of 5 bases hints at TRBD2 as the D gene. The CDR3 covers 14 residues, taking in both the cysteine and the phenylalanine. The entry retains the CDR3 DNA only, 42 bases that are in frame from base 1. The germline V gene encodes CDR1 MDHEN and CDR2 SYDVKM.